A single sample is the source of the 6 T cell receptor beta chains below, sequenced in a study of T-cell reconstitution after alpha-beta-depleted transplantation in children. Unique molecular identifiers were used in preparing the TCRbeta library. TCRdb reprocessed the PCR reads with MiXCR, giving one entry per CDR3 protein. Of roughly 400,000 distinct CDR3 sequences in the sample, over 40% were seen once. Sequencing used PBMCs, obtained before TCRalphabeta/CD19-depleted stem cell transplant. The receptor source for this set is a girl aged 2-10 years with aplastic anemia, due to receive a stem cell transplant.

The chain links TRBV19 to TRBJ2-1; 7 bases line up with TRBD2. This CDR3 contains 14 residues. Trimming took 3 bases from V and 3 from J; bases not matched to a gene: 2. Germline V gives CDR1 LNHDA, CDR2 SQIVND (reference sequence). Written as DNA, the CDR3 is TGTGCCAGTAGTATGGCGGGAGTCTACAATGAGCAGTTCTTC. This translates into CASSMAGVYNEQFF.

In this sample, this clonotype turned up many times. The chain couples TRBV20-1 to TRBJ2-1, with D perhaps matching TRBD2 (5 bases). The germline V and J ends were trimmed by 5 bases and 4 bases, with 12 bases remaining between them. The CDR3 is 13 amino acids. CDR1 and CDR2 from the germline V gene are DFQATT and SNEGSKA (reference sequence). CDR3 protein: CSAARTSYNEQFF. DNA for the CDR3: TGCAGTGCTGCACGGACTTCTTACAATGAGCAGTTCTTC.

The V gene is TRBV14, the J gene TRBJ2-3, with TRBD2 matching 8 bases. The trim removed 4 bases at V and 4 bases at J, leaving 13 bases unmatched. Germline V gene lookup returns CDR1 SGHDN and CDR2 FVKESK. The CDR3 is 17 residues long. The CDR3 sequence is CASSLHAEREIPDTQYF. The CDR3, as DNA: TGTGCCAGCAGCCTACACGCGGAGCGGGAGATCCCAGATACGCAGTATTTT. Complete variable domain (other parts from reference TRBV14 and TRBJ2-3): EAGVTQFPSHSVIEKGQTVTLRCDPISGHDNLYWYRRVMGKEIKFLLHFVKESKQDESGMPNNRFLAERTGGTYSTLKVQPAELEDSGVYFCASSLHAEREIPDTQYFGPGTRLTVL.

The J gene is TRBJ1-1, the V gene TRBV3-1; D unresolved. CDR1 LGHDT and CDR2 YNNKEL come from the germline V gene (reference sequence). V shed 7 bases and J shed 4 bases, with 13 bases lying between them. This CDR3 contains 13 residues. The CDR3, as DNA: TGTGCCAGCACCACCCGTAGAGGCACTGAAGCTTTCTTT. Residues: CASTTRRGTEAFF. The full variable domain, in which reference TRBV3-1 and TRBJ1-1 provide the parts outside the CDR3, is DTAVSQTPKYLVTQMGNDKSIKCEQNLGHDTMYWYKQDSKKFLKIMFSYNNKELIINETVPNRFSPKSPDKAHLNLHINSLELGDSAVYFCASTTRRGTEAFFGQGTRLTVV.

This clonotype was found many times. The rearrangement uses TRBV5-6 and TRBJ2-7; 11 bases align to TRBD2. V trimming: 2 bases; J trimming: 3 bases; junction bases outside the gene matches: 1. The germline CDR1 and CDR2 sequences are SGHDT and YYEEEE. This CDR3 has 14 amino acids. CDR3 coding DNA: TGTGCCAGCAGCTTTAGCGGGAGGGGCTACGAGCAGTACTTC. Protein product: CASSFSGRGYEQYF.

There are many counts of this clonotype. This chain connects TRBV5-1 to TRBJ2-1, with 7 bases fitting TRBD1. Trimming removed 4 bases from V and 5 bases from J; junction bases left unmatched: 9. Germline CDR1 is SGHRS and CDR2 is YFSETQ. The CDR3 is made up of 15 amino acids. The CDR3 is CASSKSGTANNEQFF. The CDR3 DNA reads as TGCGCCAGCAGCAAATCCGGGACAGCCAACAATGAGCAGTTCTTC.